The 6 T cell receptor beta chains given below trace back to one sample, sequenced in a study of spatial heterogeneity in lung cancer. Time point: sample taken at primary tumor resection. Extraction of whole RNA from tumor, nontumor lung or frozen PBMC preceded unsorted sequencing. Using its own MiXCR run on the 5' RACE reads, TCRdb lists one record per CDR3 protein. The sample has some 100,000 distinct CDR3 sequences, approximately 8.6% seen once. The input for sequencing was PBMCs, taken at surgery. These receptors originate from a male donor with early-stage non-small cell lung cancer.

The rearrangement uses TRBV5-4 and TRBJ1-2, with TRBD1 matching over 8 bases. There are 14 residues in the CDR3. Trimming took 2 bases from V and 5 from J; bases not matched to a gene: 5. Germline-derived CDR1 and CDR2 are SGHNT and YYREEE (reference sequence). This CDR3 reads CASSFRTGSYGYTF. The CDR3 DNA reads TGTGCCAGCAGCTTCAGGACAGGGTCGTATGGCTACACCTTC.

This clonotype was detected only a few times. V and J are TRBV7-2 and TRBJ2-3; D is ambiguous. The CDR3 totals 14 residues. V lost 5 bases and J 4 bases, leaving 13 bases between the germline ends. The germline CDR1 and CDR2 sequences are SGHTA and FQGNSA. The CDR3 DNA sequence: TGTGCCAGCAGCCGAGCTATCGGACCAGATACGCAGTATTTT. As protein: CASSRAIGPDTQYF.

Only a few counts were recorded for this clonotype. The chain recombines TRBV27 with TRBJ2-7; no clear D. Trimming cost V 1 base and J 2 bases, with 12 bases left between them. The V gene's germline CDR1 is MNHEY and CDR2 SMNVEV (reference sequence). The CDR3 is made up of 15 amino acids. CDR3 in DNA: TGTGCCAGCAGTTTATACTTCGGCAGTACCTACGAGCAGTACTTC. This translates into CASSLYFGSTYEQYF.

This clonotype was observed at least ten times. One end of the junction does not line up with germline, which may come from a read error. The rearrangement joins TRBV28 to TRBJ2-1; 12 bases line up with TRBD2. The CDR3 runs 15 residues. Per germline, CDR1 MDHEN and CDR2 SYDVKM. This CDR3 is CASSLSASGRAGQFF. The CDR3 bases are TGTGCCAGCAGCTTATCGGCTAGCGGGAGGGCCGGGCAGTTCTTC.

With regard to this clonotype: This is likely a read error, given that the CDR3 carries no conserved phenylalanine or tryptophan at its end. This sequence joins TRBV29-1 and TRBJ2-2; the D gene is possibly TRBD2 (5 bases). Germline CDR1 reads SQVTM; CDR2 reads ANQGSEA. This CDR3 comprises 13 residues. Trimming stripped 7 bases from V and 4 bases from J, with 13 bases between. The CDR3 protein is CSATRVATGELFL. Written as DNA, the CDR3 is TGCAGCGCAACGAGGGTGGCCACCGGGGAGCTGTTTCTT.

V usage is TRBV6-6 and J usage is TRBJ1-5; D not resolved. Germline V CDR1 and CDR2: MNHNY, SVGAGI (reference sequence). Deletions cut 5 bases from V and 6 bases from J, with 8 bases between. This CDR3 is 12 amino acids long. The CDR3 loop is CASSGRLQPQHF. CDR3 DNA sequence: TGTGCCAGCAGTGGAAGACTTCAGCCCCAGCATTTT.